The TCR beta chain under discussion was sequenced for a study of T cells in Graves' hyperthyroidism and ophthalmopathy. Study as a whole: Sampling of peripheral blood happened at initial diagnosis, prior to any treatment.

Study outcomes and limitations: Blood samples included most of the expanded thyroid clonotypes exceeding 0.001.

The germline V gene encodes CDR1 SGHVS and CDR2 FNYEAQ. Trimming cost V 5 bases and J 8 bases, with 15 bases left between them. CDR3 size: 13 residues. To note about this clonotype: Its antigen is currently unknown.

TCR beta CDR3 region amplification was performed from RNA transcripts. First-round RT-PCR targeting the TCR CDR3 was performed with the HTBI primer set. Via MiXCR, TCRdb re-called the multiplex PCR reads, giving one row per CDR3 protein. Here the sample spans roughly 720,000 distinct CDR3 sequences, roughly 17% being singletons. Exclusion of a patient resulted from uncontrolled infection, other autoimmune disease, pregnancy or lactation. Diagnosis relied on clinical symptoms, serum thyroxine and TRAb, thyroid ultrasound and orbital computed tomography. This TCR derives from a man aged 45-65 years with Graves' hyperthyroidism. The chain is built from TRBV7-6 and TRBJ1-2; D not certain. Sequenced sample: blood. The CDR3 DNA is TGTGCCAGCAGCCCAAACCCCGACCAGGGCTACACCTTC. Amino acid sequence: CASSPNPDQGYTF.